Presented here are 13 T cell receptor beta chains from one specimen sequenced in a study of OX40 agonist ivuxolimab in advanced cancers. The table came from immunoSEQ multiplex PCR; TCRdb's copy has only in-frame clones and leaves some out. The sample yields over 75,000 clones, about 90% seen once. Sequencing used CD4+ or CD8+ T cells sorted from blood, obtained in a trial of the OX40 agonist ivuxolimab. The receptor set was obtained from an adult with an advanced solid tumor such as melanoma, head and neck, liver or kidney cancer.

The genes are TRBV7-8 and TRBJ1-2, with TRBD1 matching over 7 bases. There are 15 residues in the CDR3. V dropped 1 base and J dropped 7; count of bases not matched to a gene: 9. CDR1 and CDR2 from the germline V gene are SGHVS and FQNEAQ. The chain's CDR3 is CASSLEAGGVGGYTF. The CDR3 DNA is TGTGCCAGCAGCTTAGAAGCAGGGGGTGTGGGTGGCTACACCTTC.

The V and J genes are TRBV6-1 and TRBJ2-7; 10 bases line up with TRBD1. This CDR3 spans 14 amino acids. V shed 6 bases and J 4 bases; nucleotides not matched to a gene: 6. The germline V gene has CDR1 MNHNS and CDR2 SASEGT. Here the CDR3 DNA reads TGTGCCAGCAGCGGGACAGGGGCAGGGTACGAGCAGTACTTC. As protein: CASSGTGAGYEQYF.

This clone was found once. The V and J genes are TRBV5-1 and TRBJ2-7; tentatively, D is TRBD2 (7 bases). Germline V gene lookup returns CDR1 SGHRS and CDR2 YFSETQ. With 7 bases removed from V and 5 bases from J, the gap between germline ends came to 22 bases. CDR3 length equals 15 residues. The chain's CDR3 is CASSVGAAGANEQYF. The CDR3 nucleotides are TGCGCCAGCTCGGTGGGGGCGGCGGGAGCGAACGAGCAGTACTTC.

The rearrangement uses TRBV5-1 and TRBJ2-3; 13 nucleotides line up with TRBD2. Unmatched junction bases numbered 4, after V lost 4 bases and J lost 2 bases. The CDR3 sequence is 16 residues long. Germline lookup yields CDR1 SGHRS and CDR2 YFSETQ. The DNA of the CDR3 is TGCGCCAGCAGCCTTGGGACTAGCGGGACCACAGATACGCAGTATTTT. Residues: CASSLGTSGTTDTQYF.

V gene TRBV10-2 combines with J gene TRBJ1-5; D call uncertain. The CDR3 runs 15 residues. Looked up from germline, CDR1 is WSHSY and CDR2 is SAAADI. Trimming removed 0 bases at V and 4 bases at J, with 10 bases between. The CDR3 coding sequence is TGCGCCAGCAGTGAGTCTAAACGGTATAATCAGCCCCAGCATTTT. It specifies CASSESKRYNQPQHF.

In its sample, this clone was seen once. The chain uses TRBV28 and TRBJ2-3; 9 positions agree with TRBD2. CDR1 MDHEN and CDR2 SYDVKM come from the germline V gene. CDR3 length equals 15 residues. With 7 bases clipped from V and 5 bases from J, the junction kept 10 bases outside the gene matches. The chain's CDR3 is CASTRAGGQGDTQYF. CDR3 nucleotide sequence: TGTGCCAGCACTCGGGCGGGAGGGCAGGGAGATACGCAGTATTTT. The variable domain in full, completed from reference TRBV28 and TRBJ2-3, reads DVKVTQSSRYLVKRTGEKVFLECVQDMDHENMFWYRQDPGLGLRLIYFSYDVKMKEKGDIPEGYSVSREKKERFSLILESASTNQTSMYLCASTRAGGQGDTQYFGPGTRLTVL.

V gene TRBV29-1 combines with J gene TRBJ1-1; no clear D gene. Per the germline V gene, CDR1 is SQVTM and CDR2 is ANQGSEA. Trimming cost V 5 bases and J 0 bases, with 19 bases left between them. The CDR3 is made up of 16 amino acids. The CDR3: CSVLFLTRGLNTEAFF. The CDR3 coding sequence is TGCAGCGTTTTATTTTTGACCCGCGGCCTGAACACTGAAGCTTTCTTT.

In its sample, this clone was seen once. The gene calls are TRBV7-2 and TRBJ1-5; 7 bases fit TRBD1. J gave up 6 bases and V 5 bases, and 7 bases lay outside the gene matches. CDR1 is SGHTA, CDR2 FQGNSA, per germline. This CDR3 contains 14 residues. This chain's CDR3 is CASSLLTGFQPQHF. Here the CDR3 DNA reads TGTGCCAGCAGCCTCTTGACAGGGTTTCAGCCCCAGCATTTT.

V and J are TRBV27 and TRBJ2-1, with TRBD2 matching 7 bases. Trimming cost V 8 bases and J 0 bases; bases outside gene matches: 10. Germline CDR1 MNHEY, CDR2 SMNVEV (reference sequence). The CDR3 is made up of 16 amino acids. CDR3 amino acids: CASLGTTLSSYNEQFF. CDR3 DNA: TGTGCCAGCTTAGGGACTACCTTAAGCTCCTACAATGAGCAGTTCTTC.

This clone was counted a single time. V gene TRBV5-1 combines with J gene TRBJ1-1, with a weak D call TRBD1 (5 bases). The germline V gene encodes CDR1 SGHRS and CDR2 YFSETQ. The CDR3 is 14 residues long. Between the trimmed V and J ends, which lost 4 bases and 5 bases, there was a span of 15 bases. The CDR3 sequence is CASSRTLEGTEAFF. The DNA of the CDR3 is TGCGCCAGCAGCCGGACCCTGGAGGGGACTGAAGCTTTCTTT.

The CDR3 loop is CASSFGQGESYEQYF. The CDR3 nucleotides are TGCGCCAGCAGCTTCGGACAGGGGGAATCCTACGAGCAGTACTTC. The chain combines TRBV5-1 with TRBJ2-7, with 10 bases that match TRBD1. The CDR3 has 15 residues. V shed 2 bases and J 1 base; nucleotides not matched to a gene: 3. In germline, CDR1 is SGHRS, CDR2 YFSETQ.

Note on this clone: At one end the junction does not follow the germline gene, possibly because of a read error. V and J are TRBV7-7 and TRBJ2-2, with D unclear. The germline V gene encodes CDR1 SSHAT and CDR2 FNYEAQ (reference sequence). The CDR3 is made up of 13 amino acids. The CDR3 DNA is TGTGCTAGCAGCTTAGGTGGTTCCGGGGAGCTGTTTTTT. Protein product: CASSLGGSGELFF.

A few counts support this clone. J is TRBJ2-3 and V is TRBV11-2, with TRBD1 identical over 9 bases. Germline lookup yields CDR1 SGHAT and CDR2 FQNNGV. V trimming: 1 base; J trimming: 1 base; junction bases outside the gene matches: 6. This CDR3 spans 17 amino acids. The chain's CDR3 is CASSLGDRVLGTDTQYF. For the CDR3, the DNA is TGTGCCAGCAGCTTAGGGGACAGGGTATTGGGCACAGATACGCAGTATTTT.